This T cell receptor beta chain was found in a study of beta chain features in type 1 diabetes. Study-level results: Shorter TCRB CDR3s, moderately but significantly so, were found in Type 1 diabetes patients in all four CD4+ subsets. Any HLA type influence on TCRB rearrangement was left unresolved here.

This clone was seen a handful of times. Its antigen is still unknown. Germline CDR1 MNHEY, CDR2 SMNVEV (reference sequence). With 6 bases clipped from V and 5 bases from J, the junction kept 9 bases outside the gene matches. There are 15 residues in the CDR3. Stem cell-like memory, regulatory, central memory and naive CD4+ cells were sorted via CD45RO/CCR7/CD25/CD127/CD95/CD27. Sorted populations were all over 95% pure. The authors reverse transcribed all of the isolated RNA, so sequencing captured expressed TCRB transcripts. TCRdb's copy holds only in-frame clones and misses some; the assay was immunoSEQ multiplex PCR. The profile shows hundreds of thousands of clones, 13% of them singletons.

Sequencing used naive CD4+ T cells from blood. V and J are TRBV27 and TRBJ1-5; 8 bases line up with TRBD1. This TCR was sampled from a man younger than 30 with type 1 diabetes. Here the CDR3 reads CASRNTGTGYQPQHF. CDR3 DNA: TGTGCCAGCAGAAATACCGGGACAGGTTATCAGCCCCAGCATTTT.